The 14 T cell receptor beta chains below all came from one sample that was sequenced in a study of blood T cell repertoires in COVID-19. Sequencing was performed with immunoSEQ multiplex PCR; in TCRdb, only in-frame clones are kept and a portion is missing. Of around 120,000 clones in the sample, 65% to 85% were seen once. Sequencing used peripheral blood. These receptors were taken from a man at least 80 years old with active or convalescent COVID-19.

The V and J genes are TRBV9 and TRBJ2-6; TRBD1 aligns across 7 bases. This CDR3 has 14 amino acids. Germline V gene lookup returns CDR1 SGDLS and CDR2 YYNGEE. With 6 bases clipped from V and 2 bases from J, the junction kept 2 bases outside the gene matches. The CDR3 nucleotides read TGTGCCAGCAACAGGGGTCCTGGGGCCAACGTCCTGACTTTC. Protein product: CASNRGPGANVLTF.

The CDR3 reads CASRLARDRGDTQYF. DNA of the CDR3: TGTGCAAGTCGCTTAGCTCGGGACAGGGGGGATACGCAGTATTTT. V usage is TRBV12-2 and J usage is TRBJ2-3; no check of the table's D call, TRBD1, against the DNA was made. TRBV12-2 is flagged as a pseudogene. This CDR3 comprises 15 residues.

The chain links TRBV28 to TRBJ2-1, with 9 bases matching TRBD2. From germline, CDR1 is MDHEN and CDR2 SYDVKM. With 2 bases clipped from V and 6 bases from J, the junction kept 8 bases outside the gene matches. The CDR3 is 16 amino acids. CDR3 nucleotides: TGTGCCAGCAGTTTACCCGGGACTAGCCTCCGCAATGAGCAGTTCTTC. Its protein product is CASSLPGTSLRNEQFF.

The gene calls are TRBV10-1 and TRBJ2-5; 11 bases are a match to TRBD1. Germline CDR1 and CDR2: WNHNN and SYGVQD (reference sequence). The CDR3 sequence is 17 residues long. Trimming took 0 bases from V and 5 from J; bases not matched to a gene: 8. The CDR3 loop is CASSESTGQGELETQYF. The CDR3 nucleotides are TGCGCCAGCAGTGAGTCGACGGGACAGGGGGAGCTGGAGACCCAGTACTTC.

This chain uses TRBV7-2 with TRBJ2-1; D remains ambiguous. Trimming cost V 2 bases and J 8 bases, with 16 bases left between them. In germline, CDR1 is SGHTA, CDR2 FQGNSA. The length of the CDR3 is 15 residues. The CDR3 bases are TGTGCCAGCAGCTTAATGGGCTCGCTCGGCGATGAGCAGTTCTTC. Translation gives CASSLMGSLGDEQFF.

The chain couples TRBV7-9 to TRBJ1-1; TRBD1 is a possible D gene (5 bases). Germline V gene data show CDR1 as SEHNR and CDR2 as FQNEAQ (reference sequence). The CDR3 extends over 16 amino acids. Deletions cut 5 bases from V and 6 bases from J, with 22 bases between. The CDR3 is CASSAIEAGGWAEAFF. The CDR3 bases are TGTGCCAGCAGCGCAATAGAGGCGGGGGGATGGGCTGAAGCTTTCTTT.

The chain links TRBV11-3 to TRBJ2-3; 9 nucleotides match TRBD1. The CDR3 sequence is 15 residues long. After removal of 6 bases from V and 3 bases from J, the junction contained 7 bases not matched to a gene. Germline values: CDR1 SGHNT, CDR2 YENEEA. For the CDR3, the DNA is TGTGCCAGCAGTAAAAAAGGACAGGGGACAGATACGCAGTATTTT. Translation gives CASSKKGQGTDTQYF.

The V call is TRBV14, the J call TRBJ2-1; 13 nucleotides match TRBD2. CDR1 SGHDN and CDR2 FVKESK come from the germline V gene. V dropped 4 bases and J dropped 3; count of bases not matched to a gene: 6. The CDR3 covers 17 residues. The CDR3 coding sequence is TGTGCCAGCAGCCGGTGGACTAGCGGGGGCCTCTACAATGAGCAGTTCTTC. Translating it yields CASSRWTSGGLYNEQFF.

With regard to this clone: A single base separates this from a much larger clone, so it may be a read error. Other DNA sequences in this specimen translate into the identical CDR3. The chain carries TRBV7-3 and TRBJ1-2, with 8 bases identical to TRBD1. CDR3 size: 13 residues. The V segment lost 5 bases and the J segment 4 bases; nucleotides outside the gene matches: 3. Germline assignment: CDR1 SGHTA and CDR2 FQGTGA. This CDR3 reads CASSPGQGYGYTF. CDR3 DNA: TGTGCCAGCAGCCCCGGACAGGGCTATGGCTACACCTTC.

V gene TRBV28 combines with J gene TRBJ2-5; 9 nucleotides line up with TRBD1. Germline V lookup: CDR1 MDHEN, CDR2 SYDVKM. Trimming took 5 bases from V and 3 from J; bases not matched to a gene: 13. This CDR3 spans 17 amino acids. The CDR3 region has the DNA TGTGCCAGCAGTCCACCCGGGACAGGGTTCGGGGAAGAGACCCAGTACTTC. Protein: CASSPPGTGFGEETQYF.

The chain recombines TRBV3-1 (or the pseudogene TRBV3-2) with TRBJ2-3, with TRBD2 identical over 8 bases. The CDR3 has 15 amino acids. In germline, CDR1 is LGHDT, CDR2 YNNKEL (reference sequence). V trimming: 4 bases; J trimming: 3 bases; junction bases outside the gene matches: 6. The CDR3 reads CASSPGLAWTDTQYF. The CDR3 bases are TGTGCCAGCAGCCCCGGACTAGCATGGACAGATACGCAGTATTTT.

The chain uses TRBV9 and TRBJ1-5; D unclear. V was shortened by 0 bases and J by 5 bases, with 6 bases between the two germline ends. The germline V gene has CDR1 SGDLS and CDR2 YYNGEE. CDR3 length: 13 amino acids. CDR3 amino acids: CASSVDPDQPQHF. The CDR3 DNA reads TGTGCCAGCAGCGTAGACCCAGATCAGCCCCAGCATTTT. The full variable domain, rest sourced from reference TRBV9 and TRBJ1-5, is DSGVTQTPKHLITATGQRVTLRCSPRSGDLSVYWYQQSLDQGLQFLIQYYNGEERAKGNILERFSAQQFPDLHSELNLSSLELGDSALYFCASSVDPDQPQHFGDGTRLSIL.

The chain combines TRBV7-2 with TRBJ2-5; 8 nucleotides agree with TRBD1. There are 14 residues in the CDR3. The germline gives CDR1 SGHTA, CDR2 FQGNSA. V shed 0 bases, J shed 5 bases, and the junction held 2 bases outside the gene matches. The CDR3 spells CASSLADRGETQYF. The CDR3 coding sequence is TGTGCCAGCAGCTTAGCCGACAGGGGTGAGACCCAGTACTTC.

DNA for the CDR3: TGTGCCAGCAGTGACACAGGGCCCAGCTACGAGCAGTACTTC. Protein sequence: CASSDTGPSYEQYF. J is TRBJ2-7 and V is TRBV6-1; TRBD1 might be the D (6 bases). CDR3 length equals 14 residues. Trimming stripped 3 bases from V and 3 bases from J, with 12 bases between. Germline V CDR1 and CDR2: MNHNS, SASEGT.